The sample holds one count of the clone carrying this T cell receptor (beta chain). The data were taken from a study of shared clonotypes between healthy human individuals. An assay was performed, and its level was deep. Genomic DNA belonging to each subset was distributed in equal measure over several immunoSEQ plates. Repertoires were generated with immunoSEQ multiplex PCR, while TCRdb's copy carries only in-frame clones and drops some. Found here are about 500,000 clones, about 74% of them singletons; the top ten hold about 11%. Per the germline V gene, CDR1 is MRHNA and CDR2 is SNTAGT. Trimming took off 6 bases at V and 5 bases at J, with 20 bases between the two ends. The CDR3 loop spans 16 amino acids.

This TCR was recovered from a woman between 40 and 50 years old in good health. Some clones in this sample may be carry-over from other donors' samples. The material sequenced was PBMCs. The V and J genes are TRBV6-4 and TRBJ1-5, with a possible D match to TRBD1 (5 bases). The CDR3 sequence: CASRSPEGQGHQPQHF. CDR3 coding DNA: TGTGCCAGCAGGAGCCCAGAAGGGCAGGGCCATCAGCCCCAGCATTTT.